This entry is about one TCR beta chain. What it recognizes is unknown. This entry comes from a study of T cell responses to AZD1222 COVID-19 vaccine. Broader study findings: White British donors predominated, females outnumbered males, and clonal diversity was possibly underestimated. Repertoires were collected only later (after the peak T cell response had occurred).

The CDR3 is made up of 13 amino acids. V was cut by 6 bases and J by 7 bases, with 10 bases left in between. TCRdb keeps only in-frame clones here, not all; method: immunoSEQ multiplex PCR. The data contain 130,000 to 150,000 clones, roughly 91% of them singletons. The rearrangement uses TRBV12-3 or TRBV12-4 and TRBJ1-6; D is undetermined. The TCR originated in an adult in good health. The sequenced sample was peripheral blood, obtained on day 0 of AZD1222 vaccination. Written as DNA, the CDR3 is TGTGCCAGCAGCGTGGTGGAGAATTCACCCCTCCACTTT. Protein: CASSVVENSPLHF.